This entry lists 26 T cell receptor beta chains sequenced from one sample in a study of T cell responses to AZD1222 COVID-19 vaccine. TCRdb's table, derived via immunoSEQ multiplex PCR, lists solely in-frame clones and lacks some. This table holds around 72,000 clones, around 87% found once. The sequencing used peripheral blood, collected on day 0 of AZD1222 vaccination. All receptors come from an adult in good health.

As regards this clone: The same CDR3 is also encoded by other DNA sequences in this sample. For the CDR3, the DNA is TGTGCCAGCAGCTTGGGGGCAGGGGATGAAAAACTGTTTTTT. Its protein product is CASSLGAGDEKLFF. The chain is built from TRBV7-9 and TRBJ1-4; a possible D gene is TRBD1 (6 bases). Trimming left V 3 bases short and J 6 bases short, with 11 bases between. Germline V gene sequence: CDR1 SEHNR, CDR2 FQNEAQ (reference sequence). The CDR3 sequence is 14 residues long.

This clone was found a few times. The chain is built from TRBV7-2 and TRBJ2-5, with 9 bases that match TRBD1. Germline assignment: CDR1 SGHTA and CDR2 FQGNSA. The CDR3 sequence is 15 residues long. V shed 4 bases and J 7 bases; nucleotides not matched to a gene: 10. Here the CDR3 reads CASSWLTGGEGTQYF. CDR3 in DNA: TGTGCCAGCAGCTGGCTGACAGGGGGTGAGGGGACCCAGTACTTC. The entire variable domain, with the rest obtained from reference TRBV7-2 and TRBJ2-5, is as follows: GAGVSQSPSNKVTEKGKDVELRCDPISGHTALYWYRQSLGQGLEFLIYFQGNSAPDKSGLPSDRFSAERTGGSVSTLTIQRTQQEDSAVYLCASSWLTGGEGTQYFGPGTRLLVL.

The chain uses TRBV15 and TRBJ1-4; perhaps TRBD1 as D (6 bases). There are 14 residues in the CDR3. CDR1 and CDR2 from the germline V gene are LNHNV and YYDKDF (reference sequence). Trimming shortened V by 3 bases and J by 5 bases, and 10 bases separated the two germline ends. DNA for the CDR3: TGTGCCACCAGCAGCGGACAGCTAAATGAAAAACTGTTTTTT. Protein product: CATSSGQLNEKLFF.

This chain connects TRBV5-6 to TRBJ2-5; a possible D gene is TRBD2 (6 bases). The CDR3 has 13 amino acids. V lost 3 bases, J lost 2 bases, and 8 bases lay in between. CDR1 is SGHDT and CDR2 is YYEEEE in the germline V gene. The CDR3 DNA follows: TGTGCCAGCAGCTGGGGGGAACAAGAGACCCAGTACTTC. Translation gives CASSWGEQETQYF.

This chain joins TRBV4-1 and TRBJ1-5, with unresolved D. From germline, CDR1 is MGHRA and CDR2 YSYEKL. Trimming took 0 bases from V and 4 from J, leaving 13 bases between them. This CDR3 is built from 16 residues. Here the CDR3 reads CASSQELGQINQPQHF. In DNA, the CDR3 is TGCGCCAGCAGCCAAGAGTTAGGGCAGATTAATCAGCCCCAGCATTTT.

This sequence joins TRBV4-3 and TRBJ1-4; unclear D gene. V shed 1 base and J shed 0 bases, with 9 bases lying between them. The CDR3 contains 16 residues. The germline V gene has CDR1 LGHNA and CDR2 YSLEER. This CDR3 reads CASSQAAAATNEKLFF. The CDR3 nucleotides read TGCGCCAGCAGCCAAGCAGCAGCCGCAACTAATGAAAAACTGTTTTTT.

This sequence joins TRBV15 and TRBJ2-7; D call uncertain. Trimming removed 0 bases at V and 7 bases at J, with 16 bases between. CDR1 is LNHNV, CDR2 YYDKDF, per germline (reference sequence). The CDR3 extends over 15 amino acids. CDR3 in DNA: TGTGCCACCAGCAGAGAGGGCCTCTCCTCGGAGGAGCAGTACTTC. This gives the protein CATSREGLSSEEQYF.

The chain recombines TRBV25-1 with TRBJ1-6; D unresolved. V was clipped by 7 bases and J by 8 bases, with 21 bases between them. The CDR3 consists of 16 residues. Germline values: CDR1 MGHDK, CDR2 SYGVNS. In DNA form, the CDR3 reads TGTGCCAGCAAGTTCTCCCAGTCGGGGATACATTCACCCCTCCACTTT. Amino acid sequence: CASKFSQSGIHSPLHF.

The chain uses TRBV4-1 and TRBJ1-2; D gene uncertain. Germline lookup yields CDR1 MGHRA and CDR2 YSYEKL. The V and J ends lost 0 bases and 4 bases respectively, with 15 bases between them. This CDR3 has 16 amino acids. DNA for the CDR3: TGCGCCAGCAGCCAAGAAGTGTCGCAGTCTGGCTATGGCTACACCTTC. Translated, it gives CASSQEVSQSGYGYTF.

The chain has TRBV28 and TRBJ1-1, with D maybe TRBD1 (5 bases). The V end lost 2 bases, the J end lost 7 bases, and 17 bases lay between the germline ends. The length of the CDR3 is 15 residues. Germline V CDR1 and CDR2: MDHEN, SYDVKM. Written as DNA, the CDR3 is TGTGCCAGCAGTTTACGAAGTGTTGTGACAGTTGAAGCTTTCTTT. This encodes CASSLRSVVTVEAFF.

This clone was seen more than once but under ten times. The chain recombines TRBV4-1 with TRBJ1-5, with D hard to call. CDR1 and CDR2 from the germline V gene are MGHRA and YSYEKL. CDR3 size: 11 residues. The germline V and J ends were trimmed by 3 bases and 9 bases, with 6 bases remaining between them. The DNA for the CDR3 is TGCGCCAGCAGCCACCCCGGGCCCCAGCATTTT. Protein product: CASSHPGPQHF.

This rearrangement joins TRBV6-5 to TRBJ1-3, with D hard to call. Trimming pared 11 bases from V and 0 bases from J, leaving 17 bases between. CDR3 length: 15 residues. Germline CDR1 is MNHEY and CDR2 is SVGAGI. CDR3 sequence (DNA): TGTGCCCCAGGAGGGAACCTTCTCTCTGGAAACACCATATATTTT. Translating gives CAPGGNLLSGNTIYF.

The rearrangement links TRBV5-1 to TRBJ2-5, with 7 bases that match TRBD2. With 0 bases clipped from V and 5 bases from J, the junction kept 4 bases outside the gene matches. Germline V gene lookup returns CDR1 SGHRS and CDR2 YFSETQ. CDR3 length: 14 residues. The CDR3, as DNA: TGCGCCAGCAGCTTGGGCGGGGGACGGGAGACCCAGTACTTC. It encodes CASSLGGGRETQYF.

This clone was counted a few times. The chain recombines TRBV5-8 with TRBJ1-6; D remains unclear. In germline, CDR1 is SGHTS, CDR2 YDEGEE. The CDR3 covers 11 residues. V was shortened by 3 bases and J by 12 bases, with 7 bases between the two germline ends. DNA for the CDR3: TGTGCCAGCAGCTGGGTCCTACCCCTCCACTTT. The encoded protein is CASSWVLPLHF.

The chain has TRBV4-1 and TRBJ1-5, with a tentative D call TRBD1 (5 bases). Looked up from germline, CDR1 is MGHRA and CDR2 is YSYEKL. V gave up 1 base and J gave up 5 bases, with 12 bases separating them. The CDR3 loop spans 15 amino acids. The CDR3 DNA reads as TGCGCCAGCAGCCAAGTGGCAGGGTGGGATCAGCCCCAGCATTTT. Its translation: CASSQVAGWDQPQHF.

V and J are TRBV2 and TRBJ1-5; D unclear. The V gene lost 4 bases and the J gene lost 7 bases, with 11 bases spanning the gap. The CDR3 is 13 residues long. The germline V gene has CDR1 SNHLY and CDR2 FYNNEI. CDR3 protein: CASSATVGQPQHF. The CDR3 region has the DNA TGTGCCAGCAGTGCAACGGTGGGACAGCCCCAGCATTTT.

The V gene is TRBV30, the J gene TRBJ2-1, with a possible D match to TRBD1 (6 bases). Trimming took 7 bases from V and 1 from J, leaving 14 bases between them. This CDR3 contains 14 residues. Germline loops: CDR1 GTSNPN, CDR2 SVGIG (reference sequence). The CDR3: CASTFTGSYNEQFF. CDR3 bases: TGTGCCTCGACTTTTACAGGGTCCTACAATGAGCAGTTCTTC.

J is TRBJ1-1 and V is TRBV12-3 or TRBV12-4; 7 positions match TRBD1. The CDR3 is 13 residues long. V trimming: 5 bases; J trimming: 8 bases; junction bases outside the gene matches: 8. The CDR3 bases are TGTGCCAGCAGTCTAAACCCGGGACAGGAAGCTTTCTTT. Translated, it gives CASSLNPGQEAFF.

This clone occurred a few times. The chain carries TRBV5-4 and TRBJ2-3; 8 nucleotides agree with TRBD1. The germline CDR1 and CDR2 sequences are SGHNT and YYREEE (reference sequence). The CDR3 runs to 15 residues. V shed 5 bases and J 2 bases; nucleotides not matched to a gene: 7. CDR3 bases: TGTGCCAGCAGTCTAGACAGGGGTTACACAGATACGCAGTATTTT. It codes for CASSLDRGYTDTQYF.

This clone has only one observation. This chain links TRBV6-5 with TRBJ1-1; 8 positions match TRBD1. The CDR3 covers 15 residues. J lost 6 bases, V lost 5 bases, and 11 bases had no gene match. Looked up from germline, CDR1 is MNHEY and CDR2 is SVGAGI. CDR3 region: CASSQATGESPEAFF. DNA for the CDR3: TGTGCCAGCAGTCAGGCGACAGGGGAGAGCCCTGAAGCTTTCTTT.

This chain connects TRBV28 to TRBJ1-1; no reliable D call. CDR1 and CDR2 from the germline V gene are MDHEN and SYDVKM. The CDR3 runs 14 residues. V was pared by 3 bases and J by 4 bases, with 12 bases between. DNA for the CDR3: TGTGCCAGCAGTTTTCACGGGGAAGGCACTGAAGCTTTCTTT. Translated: CASSFHGEGTEAFF.

Written as DNA, the CDR3 is TGTGCCAGCAGTTACTCGAGAAATAGGGGACTTGTTCAAGAGACCCAGTACTTC. This encodes CASSYSRNRGLVQETQYF. The chain carries TRBV6-2 or TRBV6-3 and TRBJ2-5; D is perhaps TRBD2 (6 bases). Per the germline V gene, CDR1 is MNHEY and CDR2 is SVGEGT. Trimming cost V 0 bases and J 2 bases, with 19 bases left between them. The CDR3 consists of 18 residues.

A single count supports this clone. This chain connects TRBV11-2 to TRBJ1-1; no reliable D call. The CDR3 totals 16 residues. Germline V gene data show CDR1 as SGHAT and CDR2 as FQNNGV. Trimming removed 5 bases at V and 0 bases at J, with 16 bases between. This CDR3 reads CASSLRENLMNTEAFF. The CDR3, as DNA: TGTGCCAGCAGCCTCCGGGAGAACTTGATGAACACTGAAGCTTTCTTT.

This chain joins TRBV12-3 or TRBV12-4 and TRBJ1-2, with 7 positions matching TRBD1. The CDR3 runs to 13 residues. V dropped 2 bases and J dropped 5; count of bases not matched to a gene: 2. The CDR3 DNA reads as TGTGCCAGCAGTTTATCCAGGGGGTATGGCTACACCTTC. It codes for CASSLSRGYGYTF.

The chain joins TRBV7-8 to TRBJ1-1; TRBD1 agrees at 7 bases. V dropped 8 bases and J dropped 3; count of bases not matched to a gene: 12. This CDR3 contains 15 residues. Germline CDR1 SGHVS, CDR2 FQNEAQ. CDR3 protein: CASLPPTGIDTEAFF. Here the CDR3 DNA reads TGTGCCAGCCTCCCCCCGACAGGGATTGACACTGAAGCTTTCTTT.

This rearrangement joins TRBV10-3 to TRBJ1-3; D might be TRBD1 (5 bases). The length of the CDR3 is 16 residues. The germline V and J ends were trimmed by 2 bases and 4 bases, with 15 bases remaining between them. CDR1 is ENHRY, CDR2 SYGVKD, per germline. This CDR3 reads CAISEPKRGPGNTIYF. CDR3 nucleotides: TGTGCCATCAGTGAGCCTAAGAGGGGCCCCGGAAACACCATATATTTT.